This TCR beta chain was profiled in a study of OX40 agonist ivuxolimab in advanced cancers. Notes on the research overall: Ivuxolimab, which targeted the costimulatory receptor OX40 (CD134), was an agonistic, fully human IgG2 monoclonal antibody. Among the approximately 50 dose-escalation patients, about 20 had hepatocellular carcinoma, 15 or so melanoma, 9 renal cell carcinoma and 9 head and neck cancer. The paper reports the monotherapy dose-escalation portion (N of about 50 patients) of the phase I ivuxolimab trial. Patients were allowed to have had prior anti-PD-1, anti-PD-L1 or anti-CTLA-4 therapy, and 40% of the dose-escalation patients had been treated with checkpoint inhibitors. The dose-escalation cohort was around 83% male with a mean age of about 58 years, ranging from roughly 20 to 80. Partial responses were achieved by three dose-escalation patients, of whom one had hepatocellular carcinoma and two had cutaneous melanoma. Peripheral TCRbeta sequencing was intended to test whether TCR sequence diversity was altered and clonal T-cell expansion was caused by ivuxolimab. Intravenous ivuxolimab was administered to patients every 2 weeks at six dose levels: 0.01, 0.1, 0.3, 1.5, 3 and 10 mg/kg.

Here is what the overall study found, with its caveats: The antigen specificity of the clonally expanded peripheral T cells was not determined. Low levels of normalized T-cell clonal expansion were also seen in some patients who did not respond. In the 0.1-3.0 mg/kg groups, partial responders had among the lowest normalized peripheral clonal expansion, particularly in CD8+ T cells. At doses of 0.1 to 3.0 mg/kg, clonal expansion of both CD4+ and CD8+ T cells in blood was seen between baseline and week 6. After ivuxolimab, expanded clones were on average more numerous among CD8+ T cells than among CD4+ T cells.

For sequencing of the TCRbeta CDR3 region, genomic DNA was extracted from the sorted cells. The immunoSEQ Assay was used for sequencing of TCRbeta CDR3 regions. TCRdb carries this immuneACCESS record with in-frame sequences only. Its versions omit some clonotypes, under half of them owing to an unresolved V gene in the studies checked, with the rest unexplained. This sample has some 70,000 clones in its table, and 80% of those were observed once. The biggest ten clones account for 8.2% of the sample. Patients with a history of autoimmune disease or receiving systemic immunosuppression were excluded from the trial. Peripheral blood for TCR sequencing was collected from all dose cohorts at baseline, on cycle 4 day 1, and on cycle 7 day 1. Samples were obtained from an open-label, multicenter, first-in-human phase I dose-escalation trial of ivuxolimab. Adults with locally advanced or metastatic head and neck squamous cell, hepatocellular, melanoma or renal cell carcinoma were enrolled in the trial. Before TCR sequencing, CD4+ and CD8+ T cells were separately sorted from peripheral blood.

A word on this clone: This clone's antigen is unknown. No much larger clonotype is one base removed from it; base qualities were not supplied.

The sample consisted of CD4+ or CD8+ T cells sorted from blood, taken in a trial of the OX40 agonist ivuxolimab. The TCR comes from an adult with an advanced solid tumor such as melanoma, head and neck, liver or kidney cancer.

The CDR3: CASSLLGGSSYNEQFF. The DNA sequence is TGTGCCAGCAGCCTTCTAGGGGGCAGCTCCTACAATGAGCAGTTCTTC. This chain joins TRBV7-3 to TRBJ2-1, and 7 junction bases match TRBD1. Spanning cysteine to phenylalanine, the CDR3 consists of 16 amino acids. Only CDR3 DNA is held: 48 bases, read in frame from base 1. The germline V gene sets CDR1 to SGHTA and CDR2 to FQGTGA. Here V drops 5 bases and J drops 0 bases, and the junction holds 7 bases not matched to any gene.